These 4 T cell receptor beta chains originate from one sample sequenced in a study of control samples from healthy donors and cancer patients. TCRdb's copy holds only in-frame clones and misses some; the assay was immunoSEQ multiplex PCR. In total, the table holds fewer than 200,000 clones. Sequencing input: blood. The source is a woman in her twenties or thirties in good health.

CDR3 in DNA: TGTGCCAGCAGTGCGGAGAGGGGGACTAGCGCTTCAGATACGCAGTATTTT. Translated: CASSAERGTSASDTQYF. The chain couples TRBV25-1 to TRBJ2-3; 10 bases agree with TRBD2. The J segment lost 4 bases and the V segment lost 4 bases, leaving 11 bases of the junction unmatched. Germline assignment: CDR1 MGHDK and CDR2 SYGVNS. This CDR3 has 17 residues.

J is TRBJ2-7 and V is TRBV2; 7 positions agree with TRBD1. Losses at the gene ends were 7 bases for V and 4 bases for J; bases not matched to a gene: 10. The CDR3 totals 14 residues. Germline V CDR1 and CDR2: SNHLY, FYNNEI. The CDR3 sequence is CASTPSETGYEQYF. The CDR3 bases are TGTGCCAGCACCCCCTCCGAGACAGGGTACGAGCAGTACTTC.

CDR3 region: CASSQSLGQTGNTIYF. The CDR3 DNA reads TGCGCCAGCAGCCAGAGCTTAGGACAGACTGGAAACACCATATATTTT. V usage is TRBV4-3 and J usage is TRBJ1-3; D is perhaps TRBD1 (6 bases). The CDR3 runs 16 residues. Trimming pared 3 bases from V and 2 bases from J, leaving 14 bases between. In germline, CDR1 is LGHNA, CDR2 YSLEER.

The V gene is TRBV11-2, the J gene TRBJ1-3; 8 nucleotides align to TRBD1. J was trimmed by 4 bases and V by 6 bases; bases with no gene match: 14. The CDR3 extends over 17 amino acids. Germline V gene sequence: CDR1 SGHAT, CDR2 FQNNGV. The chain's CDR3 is CASRSLRGRNRGNTIYF. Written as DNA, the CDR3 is TGTGCCAGCAGATCCCTCAGGGGGCGAAACCGCGGAAACACCATATATTTT. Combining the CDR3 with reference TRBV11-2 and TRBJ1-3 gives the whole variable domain EAGVAQSPRYKIIEKRQSVAFWCNPISGHATLYWYQQILGQGPKLLIQFQNNGVVDDSQLPKDRFSAERLKGVDSTLKIQPAKLEDSAVYLCASRSLRGRNRGNTIYFGEGSWLTVV.